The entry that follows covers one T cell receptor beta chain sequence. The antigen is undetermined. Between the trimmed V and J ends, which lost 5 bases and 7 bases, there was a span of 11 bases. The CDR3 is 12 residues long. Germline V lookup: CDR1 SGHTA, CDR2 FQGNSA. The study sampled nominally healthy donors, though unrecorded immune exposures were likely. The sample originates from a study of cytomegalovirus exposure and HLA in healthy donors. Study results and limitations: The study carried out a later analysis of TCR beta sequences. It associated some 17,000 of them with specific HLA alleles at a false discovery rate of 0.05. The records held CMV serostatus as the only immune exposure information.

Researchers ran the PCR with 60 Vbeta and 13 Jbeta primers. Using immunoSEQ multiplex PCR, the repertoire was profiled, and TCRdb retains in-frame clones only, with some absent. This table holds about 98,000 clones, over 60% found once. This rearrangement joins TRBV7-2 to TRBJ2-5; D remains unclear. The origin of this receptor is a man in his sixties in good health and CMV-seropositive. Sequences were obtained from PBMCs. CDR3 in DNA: TGTGCCAGCAGCCGACCAGGATGGACCCAGTACTTC. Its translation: CASSRPGWTQYF.